Listed below are T cell receptor beta chains from one sample, sequenced in a study of shared clonotypes between healthy human individuals. This table comes from immunoSEQ multiplex PCR, and its TCRdb copy is limited to in-frame clones, with some not included. The data hold 600,000 or so clones, with about 98% observed a single time. Material: naive CD8+ T cells sorted from blood. Receptors originate from a man aged 25 to 40 in good health. Both conserved end residues are part of each CDR3. The D gene is left open where the match is weak.

d_gene,v_gene,j_gene,CDR3aa
.,TRBV29-1,TRBJ2-5,CSVLVAQETQYF
.,TRBV5-6,TRBJ1-3,CASSWGAALSGNTIYF
TRBD2,TRBV4-1,TRBJ2-1,CASSGRAVDEQFF
.,TRBV5-4,TRBJ2-1,CASRGDNEQFF
.,TRBV27,TRBJ2-4,CASSHRRAVEYF
TRBD2,TRBV9,TRBJ2-1,CASGTTDYNEQFF
TRBD2,TRBV7-6,TRBJ2-1,CASSKTSESSYNEQFF
TRBD1,TRBV2,TRBJ2-5,CASFDDREETQYF
.,TRBV7-9,TRBJ2-1,CASSPVPNEQFF
.,TRBV21-1,TRBJ2-3,CASSKVPAALRDTQYF
TRBD2,TRBV6-5,TRBJ2-2,CARLCGREVRRELFF
.,TRBV5-1,TRBJ2-7,CASSPVGAGNEQYF
TRBD1,TRBV20-1,TRBJ1-2,CSGTGDYGYTF
.,TRBV5-1,TRBJ2-1,CASSPIQGFPYNEQFF
.,TRBV10-3,TRBJ2-1,CAISEGGFENEQFF
TRBD1,TRBV7-9,TRBJ1-2,CASSFDIPRTGVNYGYTF
.,TRBV18,TRBJ2-2,CASSSGQGGDTGELFF
TRBD1,TRBV12-5,TRBJ1-5,CASGLPLLTGSPASNQPQHF
TRBD1,TRBV27,TRBJ2-1,CASRLIRDRPDNEQFF
.,TRBV7-6,TRBJ1-1,CASSQDGYTEAFF
.,TRBV5-5,TRBJ1-1,CASSLGGNTEAFF
.,TRBV28,TRBJ1-1,CASLGYTEAFF
.,TRBV7-6,TRBJ2-1,CASSRYSDEYNEQFF
.,TRBV7-6,TRBJ2-7,CASSSGRERDSYEQYF
.,TRBV6-5,TRBJ2-1,CALGENEQFF
.,TRBV11-1,TRBJ2-1,CASSLYGGLGLLNNEQFF
.,TRBV6-1,TRBJ1-5,CASSESGDANQPQHF
.,TRBV2,TRBJ1-1,CASPGGMNTEAFF
.,TRBV4-2,TRBJ2-3,CASSQDLWAVEATDTQYF
.,TRBV29-1,TRBJ1-2,CSVEEPGRHRHGYTF
TRBD2,TRBV9,TRBJ2-1,CASSVVAGGRNEQFF
.,TRBV9,TRBJ2-7,CASSLGIGLQGDEQYF
TRBD2,TRBV9,TRBJ2-1,CASSPAWGLAGLDEQFF
.,TRBV7-7,TRBJ2-7,CASSPGVGYEQYF
.,TRBV5-5,TRBJ2-7,CASSPKTVGLYEQYF
TRBD1,TRBV27,TRBJ2-7,CASSEWTGAYEQYF
.,TRBV29-1,TRBJ2-5,CSVEGGALQETQYF
.,TRBV10-3,TRBJ1-5,CAISEGLNQPQHF
.,TRBV27,TRBJ1-5,CASSPGSNQPQHF
.,TRBV6-5,TRBJ2-3,CASSPRPFYTDTQYF
.,TRBV7-8,TRBJ1-1,CASSFIQGLDTEAFF
.,TRBV6-5,TRBJ2-2,CASSQALLETGELFF
.,TRBV27,TRBJ2-7,CASSLFQGKSYEQYF
.,TRBV4-3,TRBJ2-7,CASSQDNAGVLYEQYF
.,TRBV6-6,TRBJ1-2,CASSYDWIDGYTF
.,TRBV4-1,TRBJ1-2,CASSQDVRDGYTF
.,TRBV18,TRBJ2-5,CASSPARGKETQYF
.,TRBV2,TRBJ1-5,CASSLNRGNQPQHF
TRBD2,TRBV11-2,TRBJ2-7,CASSLWTSDYEQYF
.,TRBV14,TRBJ2-7,CASSPGTYEQYF
.,TRBV7-6,TRBJ2-7,CASSLATGGVPYEQYF
TRBD2,TRBV4-1,TRBJ2-7,CASSPQGAGVYEQYF